Below, 20 T cell receptor beta chains from the same sample are listed, as sequenced in a study of cytomegalovirus exposure and HLA in healthy donors. Method: immunoSEQ multiplex PCR; TCRdb's copy keeps in-frame clones and lacks some. The data contain 150,000 to 200,000 clones, roughly 80% of them singletons. The sample taken for sequencing was PBMCs. The receptor set was obtained from a man aged 25 to 45 in good health and CMV-seropositive.

J is TRBJ1-4 and V is TRBV15, with D possibly matching TRBD1 (5 bases). With 7 bases removed from V and 1 base from J, the gap between germline ends came to 13 bases. CDR1 and CDR2 from the germline V gene are LNHNV and YYDKDF (reference sequence). The CDR3 is 15 amino acids. This CDR3 reads CATMDTWGTNEKLFF. The DNA for the CDR3 is TGTGCCACCATGGACACATGGGGAACTAATGAAAAACTGTTTTTT.

The rearrangement joins TRBV27 to TRBJ1-1; D not certain. V lost 9 bases to trimming and J lost 0 bases, with 14 bases between them. Germline V gene data show CDR1 as MNHEY and CDR2 as SMNVEV (reference sequence). The CDR3 has 14 amino acids. The CDR3 DNA sequence: TGTGCCAGTGGCCAACAGTCCATGAACACTGAAGCTTTCTTT. Translation gives CASGQQSMNTEAFF.

The chain is built from TRBV6-1 and TRBJ1-5, with no clear D. The CDR3 runs to 14 residues. CDR1 MNHNS and CDR2 SASEGT come from the germline V gene. Trimming shortened V by 3 bases and J by 3 bases, and 9 bases separated the two germline ends. DNA for the CDR3: TGTGCCAGCAGTGAGTCGGGATCCAATCAGCCCCAGCATTTT. Its translation is CASSESGSNQPQHF.

The CDR3 sequence: CASSGVSGANVLTF. The DNA for the CDR3 is TGTGCCAGTTCGGGAGTCTCTGGGGCCAACGTCCTGACTTTC. This chain connects TRBV6-1 to TRBJ2-6; possibly TRBD2 for D (6 bases). This CDR3 spans 14 amino acids. V was pared by 9 bases and J by 0 bases, with 9 bases between. Germline values: CDR1 MNHNS, CDR2 SASEGT.

The chain couples TRBV27 to TRBJ1-2; D ambiguous. CDR3 size: 13 residues. The germline gives CDR1 MNHEY, CDR2 SMNVEV (reference sequence). The V end lost 7 bases, the J end lost 7 bases, and 16 bases lay between the germline ends. CDR3 bases: TGTGCCAGCACCCCCGCGGGATCAACTGGCTACACCTTC. Amino acids: CASTPAGSTGYTF.

The chain carries TRBV15 and TRBJ2-5, with 9 bases fitting TRBD2. CDR1 LNHNV and CDR2 YYDKDF come from the germline V gene (reference sequence). This CDR3 contains 16 residues. The V and J ends lost 1 base and 7 bases, in that order; junction bases with no gene match: 10. The CDR3 bases are TGTGCCACCAGCAGAGCTAGCGGGGCTACGAAAGGGACCCAGTACTTC. Its protein is CATSRASGATKGTQYF.

The chain is built from TRBV27 and TRBJ2-5; a possible D gene is TRBD2 (6 bases). V lost 1 base to trimming and J lost 5 bases, with 8 bases between them. The CDR3 extends over 13 amino acids. In germline, CDR1 is MNHEY, CDR2 SMNVEV (reference sequence). This CDR3 is CASSLFGGETQYF. The DNA of the CDR3 is TGTGCCAGCAGTTTATTTGGAGGGGAGACCCAGTACTTC.

The chain has TRBV19 and TRBJ2-1; D remains ambiguous. The CDR3 extends over 14 amino acids. Germline CDR1 and CDR2: LNHDA and SQIVND (reference sequence). Trimming removed 8 bases from V and 0 bases from J, with 11 bases in between. Written as DNA, the CDR3 is TGTGCCAGTCGCTTTTCCAGCTCCTACAATGAGCAGTTCTTC. It translates to CASRFSSSYNEQFF.

The rearrangement uses TRBV5-1 and TRBJ2-5; possible D gene TRBD1, 6 bases. Germline V gene lookup returns CDR1 SGHRS and CDR2 YFSETQ. This CDR3 comprises 14 residues. V was pared by 4 bases and J by 1 base, with 11 bases between. The CDR3 DNA follows: TGCGCCAGCAGCCTTGACAGGAGCCAAGAGACCCAGTACTTC. Residues: CASSLDRSQETQYF.

This clone was counted between two and nine times. The rearrangement links TRBV5-1 to TRBJ2-7; the match to TRBD1 covers 7 bases. The CDR3 extends over 15 amino acids. CDR1 is SGHRS and CDR2 is YFSETQ in the germline V gene. The junction had 17 bases not matched to a gene; V was cut back by 5 bases and J by 9 bases. This chain's CDR3 is CASSPTTGMTTRQYF. The CDR3 nucleotides read TGCGCCAGCAGTCCTACGACAGGGATGACTACGAGGCAGTACTTC.

The chain combines TRBV7-6 with TRBJ2-5; 9 positions agree with TRBD2. Losses at the gene ends were 3 bases for V and 5 bases for J; bases not matched to a gene: 10. This CDR3 spans 16 amino acids. Germline V CDR1 and CDR2: SGHVS, FNYEAQ. CDR3 in DNA: TGTGCCAGCAGCTTTCAGTGGAGCGGGGGGATTGAGACCCAGTACTTC. Amino acids: CASSFQWSGGIETQYF. Full variable domain (rest looked up from reference TRBV7-6 and TRBJ2-5): GAGVSQSPRYKVTKRGQDVALRCDPISGHVSLYWYRQALGQGPEFLTYFNYEAQQDKSGLPNDRFSAERPEGSISTLTIQRTEQRDSAMYRCASSFQWSGGIETQYFGPGTRLLVL.

The gene calls are TRBV19 and TRBJ2-1; tentative D call: TRBD2 (5 bases). Germline V gene lookup returns CDR1 LNHDA and CDR2 SQIVND (reference sequence). V dropped 1 base and J dropped 1 base, with 11 bases sitting between them. CDR3 length: 16 residues. CDR3 sequence (DNA): TGTGCCAGTAGTATAGCTAGCCAGGCATCCTACAATGAGCAGTTCTTC. Encoded protein: CASSIASQASYNEQFF.

V gene TRBV7-9 combines with J gene TRBJ1-1; D is unclear. V dropped 5 bases and J dropped 3 bases, with 13 bases sitting between them. CDR3 length: 14 residues. Germline V gene data show CDR1 as SEHNR and CDR2 as FQNEAQ (reference sequence). The chain's CDR3 is CASSLSETYTEAFF. For the CDR3, the DNA is TGTGCCAGCAGCCTATCTGAGACATACACTGAAGCTTTCTTT. The full variable domain, rest sourced from reference TRBV7-9 and TRBJ1-1, is DTGVSQNPRHKITKRGQNVTFRCDPISEHNRLYWYRQTLGQGPEFLTYFQNEAQLEKSRLLSDRFSAERPKGSFSTLEIQRTEQGDSAMYLCASSLSETYTEAFFGQGTRLTVV.

The gene calls are TRBV5-1 and TRBJ2-7, with D perhaps TRBD1 (6 bases). The length of the CDR3 is 16 residues. The V gene's germline CDR1 is SGHRS and CDR2 YFSETQ. V was clipped by 0 bases and J by 5 bases, with 18 bases between them. CDR3 residues: CASSLESSRGADEQYF. In nucleotides, the CDR3 is TGCGCCAGCAGCTTGGAAAGCTCCAGGGGAGCCGACGAGCAGTACTTC. Variable domain in full (rest from reference TRBV5-1 and TRBJ2-7): KAGVTQTPRYLIKTRGQQVTLSCSPISGHRSVSWYQQTPGQGLQFLFEYFSETQRNKGNFPGRFSGRQFSNSRSEMNVSTLELGDSALYLCASSLESSRGADEQYFGPGTRLTVT.

The rearrangement uses TRBV10-3 and TRBJ1-1; 9 bases match TRBD1. Per the germline V gene, CDR1 is ENHRY and CDR2 is SYGVKD. V shed 10 bases and J 0 bases; nucleotides not matched to a gene: 6. The CDR3 runs to 14 residues. CDR3 sequence: CATRDRDMNTEAFF. The CDR3 nucleotides read TGTGCCACCCGGGACAGGGACATGAACACTGAAGCTTTCTTT.

J is TRBJ1-3 and V is TRBV5-3, with D unresolved. TRBV5-3 is flagged as an ORF with uncertain function. This CDR3 contains 14 residues. V gave up 2 bases and J gave up 4 bases, with 10 bases separating them. In nucleotides, the CDR3 is TGTGCCAGAAGCTTCACGTGGCCCGGAAACACCATATATTTT. Translation: CARSFTWPGNTIYF.

The rearrangement links TRBV5-4 to TRBJ2-5; D is unresolved. The V and J ends lost 2 bases and 2 bases respectively, with 7 bases between them. CDR1 and CDR2 from the germline V gene are SGHNT and YYREEE (reference sequence). CDR3 size: 13 residues. The CDR3 nucleotides are TGTGCCAGCAGCTTCTCGTATCAAGAGACCCAGTACTTC. Residues: CASSFSYQETQYF.

The gene calls are TRBV5-1 and TRBJ1-5, with a possible D match to TRBD1 (5 bases). Deletions cut 9 bases from V and 0 bases from J, with 16 bases between. Germline CDR1 SGHRS, CDR2 YFSETQ. The length of the CDR3 is 15 residues. The CDR3 bases are TGCGCCAACCGGGGGGTTCAGACTAGCAATCAGCCCCAGCATTTT. Amino acid sequence: CANRGVQTSNQPQHF.

This chain joins TRBV27 and TRBJ2-5; tentative D call: TRBD1 (5 bases). The CDR3 totals 15 residues. The germline V gene encodes CDR1 MNHEY and CDR2 SMNVEV (reference sequence). The V gene lost 0 bases and the J gene lost 4 bases, with 12 bases spanning the gap. The CDR3 nucleotides are TGTGCCAGCAGTTTATCGGTAGGGGAAGCAGAGACCCAGTACTTC. It codes for CASSLSVGEAETQYF.

The chain combines TRBV19 with TRBJ2-7; D is unresolved. The V gene's germline CDR1 is LNHDA and CDR2 SQIVND (reference sequence). V was trimmed by 3 bases and J by 3 bases, leaving 18 bases between them. CDR3 length equals 16 residues. The CDR3 region has the DNA TGTGCCAGTAGTATCCGAGCAGGCAATACTTACTACGAGCAGTACTTC. Its translation is CASSIRAGNTYYEQYF. Looking up the rest from reference TRBV19 and TRBJ2-7 gives the full variable domain: DGGITQSPKYLFRKEGQNVTLSCEQNLNHDAMYWYRQDPGQGLRLIYYSQIVNDFQKGDIAEGYSVSREKKESFPLTVTSAQKNPTAFYLCASSIRAGNTYYEQYFGPGTRLTVT.